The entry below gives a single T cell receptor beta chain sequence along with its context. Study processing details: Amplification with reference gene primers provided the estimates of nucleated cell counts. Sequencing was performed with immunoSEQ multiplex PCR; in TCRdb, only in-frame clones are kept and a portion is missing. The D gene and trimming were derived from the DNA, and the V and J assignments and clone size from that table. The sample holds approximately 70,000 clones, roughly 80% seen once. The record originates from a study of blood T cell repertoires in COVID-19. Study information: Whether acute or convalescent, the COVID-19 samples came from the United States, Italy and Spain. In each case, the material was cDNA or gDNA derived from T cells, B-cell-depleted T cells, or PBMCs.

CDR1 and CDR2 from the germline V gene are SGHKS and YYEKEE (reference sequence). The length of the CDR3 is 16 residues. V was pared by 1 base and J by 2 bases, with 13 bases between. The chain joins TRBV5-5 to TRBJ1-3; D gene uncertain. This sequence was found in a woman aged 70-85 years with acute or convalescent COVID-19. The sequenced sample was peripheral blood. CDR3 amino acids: CASSLYGGYTGNTIYF. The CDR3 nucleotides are TGTGCCAGCAGCTTGTACGGAGGTTATACTGGAAACACCATATATTTT.